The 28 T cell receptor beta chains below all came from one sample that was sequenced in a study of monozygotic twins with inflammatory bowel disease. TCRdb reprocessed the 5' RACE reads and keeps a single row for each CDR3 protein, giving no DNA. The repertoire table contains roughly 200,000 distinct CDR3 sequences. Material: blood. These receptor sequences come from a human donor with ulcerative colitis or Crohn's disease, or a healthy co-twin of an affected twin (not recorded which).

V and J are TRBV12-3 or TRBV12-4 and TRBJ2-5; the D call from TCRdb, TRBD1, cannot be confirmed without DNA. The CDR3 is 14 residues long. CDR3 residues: CASSLHRVRQTQYF.

The CDR3 reads CASSNTENYGYTF. This chain uses TRBV27 with TRBJ1-2. The CDR3 consists of 13 residues. CDR1 is MNHEY, CDR2 SMNVEV, per germline (reference sequence).

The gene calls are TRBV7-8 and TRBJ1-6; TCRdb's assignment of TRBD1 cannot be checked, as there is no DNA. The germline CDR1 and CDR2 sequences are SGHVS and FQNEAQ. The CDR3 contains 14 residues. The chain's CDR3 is CASSTTGYNSPLHF.

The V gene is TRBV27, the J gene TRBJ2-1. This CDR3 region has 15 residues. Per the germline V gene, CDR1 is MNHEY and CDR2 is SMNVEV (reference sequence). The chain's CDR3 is CASSLAGYSYNEQFF.

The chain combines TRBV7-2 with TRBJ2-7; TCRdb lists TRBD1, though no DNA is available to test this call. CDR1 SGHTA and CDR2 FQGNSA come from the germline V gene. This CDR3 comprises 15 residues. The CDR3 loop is CASSYNLGRGYEQYF.

The CDR3 spells CASSLSRNQPQHF. The chain has TRBV7-8 and TRBJ1-5; TCRdb's D call of TRBD1 is untestable without DNA. This CDR3 has 13 residues. Per the germline V gene, CDR1 is SGHVS and CDR2 is FQNEAQ.

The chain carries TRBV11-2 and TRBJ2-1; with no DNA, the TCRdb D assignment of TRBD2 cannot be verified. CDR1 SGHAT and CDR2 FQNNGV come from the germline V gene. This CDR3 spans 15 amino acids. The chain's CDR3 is CASSLTGTSASEQFF.

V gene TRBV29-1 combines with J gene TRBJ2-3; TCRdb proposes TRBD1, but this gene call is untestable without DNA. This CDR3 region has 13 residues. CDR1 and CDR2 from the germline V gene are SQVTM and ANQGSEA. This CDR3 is CSVEPLGTDTQYF.

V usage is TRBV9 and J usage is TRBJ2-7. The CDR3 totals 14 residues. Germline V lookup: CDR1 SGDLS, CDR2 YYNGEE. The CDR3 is CASSPRYRDYEQYF.

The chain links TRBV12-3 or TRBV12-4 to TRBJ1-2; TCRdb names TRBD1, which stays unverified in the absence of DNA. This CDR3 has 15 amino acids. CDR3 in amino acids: CASSLAQGEGYGYTF.

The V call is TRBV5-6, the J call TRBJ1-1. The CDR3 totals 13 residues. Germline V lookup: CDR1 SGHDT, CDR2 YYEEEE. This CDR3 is CASSFVEGAEAFF.

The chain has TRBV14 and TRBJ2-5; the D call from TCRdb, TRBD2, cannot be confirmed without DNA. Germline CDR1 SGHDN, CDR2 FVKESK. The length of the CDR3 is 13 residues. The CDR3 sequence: CASRGSGQETQYF.

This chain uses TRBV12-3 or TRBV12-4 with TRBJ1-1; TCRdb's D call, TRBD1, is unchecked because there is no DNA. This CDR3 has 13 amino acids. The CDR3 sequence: CASSSTGTTEAFF.

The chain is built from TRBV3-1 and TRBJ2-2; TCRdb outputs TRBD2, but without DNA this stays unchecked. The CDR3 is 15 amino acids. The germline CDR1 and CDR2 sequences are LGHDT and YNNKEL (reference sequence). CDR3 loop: CASSHLAGNTGELFF.

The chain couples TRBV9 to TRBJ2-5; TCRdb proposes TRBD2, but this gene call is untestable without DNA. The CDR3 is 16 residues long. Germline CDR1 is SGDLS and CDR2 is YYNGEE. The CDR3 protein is CASSGEGLAGGRTQYF.

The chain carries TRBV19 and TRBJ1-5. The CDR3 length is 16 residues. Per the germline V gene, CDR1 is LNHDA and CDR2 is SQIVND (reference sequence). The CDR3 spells CASSRWVAYSNQPQHF.

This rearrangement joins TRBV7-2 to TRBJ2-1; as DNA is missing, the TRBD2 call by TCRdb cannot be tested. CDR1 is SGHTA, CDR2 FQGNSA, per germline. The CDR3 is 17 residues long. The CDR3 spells CASSLGRGGRQFNEQFF.

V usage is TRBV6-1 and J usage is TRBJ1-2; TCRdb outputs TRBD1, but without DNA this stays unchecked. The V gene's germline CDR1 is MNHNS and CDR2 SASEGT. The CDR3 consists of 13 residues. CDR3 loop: CASSGFGKHGYTF.

CDR3 sequence reads: CASSHRRTDRGDEKLFF. The genes are TRBV4-3 and TRBJ1-4; lacking DNA, the TRBD1 call made by TCRdb goes unchecked. The CDR3 is made up of 17 amino acids. Looked up from germline, CDR1 is LGHNA and CDR2 is YSLEER.

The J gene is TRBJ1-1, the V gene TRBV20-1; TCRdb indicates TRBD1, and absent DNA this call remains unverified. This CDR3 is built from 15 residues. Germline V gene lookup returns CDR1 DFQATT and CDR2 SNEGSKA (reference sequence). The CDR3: CSARVAGGTNTEAFF.

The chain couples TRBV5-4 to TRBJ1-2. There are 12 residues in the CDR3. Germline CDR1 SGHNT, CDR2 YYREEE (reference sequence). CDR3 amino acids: CASSLAKTGYTF.

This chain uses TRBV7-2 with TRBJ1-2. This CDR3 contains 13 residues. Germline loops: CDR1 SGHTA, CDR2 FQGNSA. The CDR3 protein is CASSIQDMYGYTF.

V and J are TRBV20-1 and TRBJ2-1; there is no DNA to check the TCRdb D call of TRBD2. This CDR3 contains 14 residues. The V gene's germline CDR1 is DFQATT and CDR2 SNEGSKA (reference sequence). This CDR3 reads CSAKTSGSIHEQFF.

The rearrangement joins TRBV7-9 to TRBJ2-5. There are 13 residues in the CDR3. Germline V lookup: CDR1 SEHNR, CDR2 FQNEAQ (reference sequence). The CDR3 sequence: CASSFGEEETQYF.

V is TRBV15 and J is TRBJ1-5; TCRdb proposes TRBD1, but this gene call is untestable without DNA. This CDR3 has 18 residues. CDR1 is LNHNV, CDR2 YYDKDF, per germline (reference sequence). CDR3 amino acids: CATSSRDSVAGGRQPQHF.

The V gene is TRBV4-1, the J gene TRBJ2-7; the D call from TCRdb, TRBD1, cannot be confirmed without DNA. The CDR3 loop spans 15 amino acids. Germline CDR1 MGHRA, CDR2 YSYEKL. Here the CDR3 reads CASSHERDPVYEQYF.

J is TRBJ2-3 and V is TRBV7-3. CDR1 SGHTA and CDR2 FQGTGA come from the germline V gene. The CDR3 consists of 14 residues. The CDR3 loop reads CASSLGLGTDTQYF.

The CDR3 region is CSARSAGKYNEQFF. The chain links TRBV20-1 to TRBJ2-1; TCRdb outputs TRBD2, but without DNA this stays unchecked. Germline CDR1 reads DFQATT; CDR2 reads SNEGSKA (reference sequence). This CDR3 has 14 amino acids.